Listed below are T cell receptor beta chains from one sample, sequenced in a study of hypomethylating agent response in myelodysplastic syndrome. Assay: immunoSEQ multiplex PCR; the TCRdb copy retains only in-frame clones and omits some. The table records over 800 clones, approximately 78% of them present only once. The starting material was bone marrow, obtained before or after starting hypomethylating agent treatment for myelodysplastic syndrome (not recorded which). These TCRs come from a human donor with myelodysplastic syndrome. CDR3s include the opening cysteine and the closing phenylalanine or tryptophan. Each record gives: D gene, V gene, J gene, clone size, CDR3 DNA, CDR3 protein. D genes are given only for firm matches. For some rows the clone size is stated as once, few or many, or as a class when expanded; others skip it.

>NA|TRBV27|TRBJ2-1|NA
TGTGCCAGCAGTTTAGACGGGTACAATGAGCAGTTCTTC
CASSLDGYNEQFF
>NA|TRBV19|TRBJ2-7|NA
TGTGCCAGTAGTACCCGCTCGAGCCACGAGCAGTACTTC
CASSTRSSHEQYF
>TRBD1|TRBV7-3|TRBJ2-1|NA
TGTGCCAGCAGCCCCCAGACAGGGGGCTACAATGAGCAGTTCTTC
CASSPQTGGYNEQFF
>NA|TRBV6-9|TRBJ1-6|once
TGTGCCAGCGGCCGGGAAGGGGATAATTCACCCCTCCACTTT
CASGREGDNSPLHF
>NA|TRBV18|TRBJ1-1|NA
TGTGCCAGCTCACCACAAGGAGGGAGTCAAACTGAAGCTTTCTTT
CASSPQGGSQTEAFF
>NA|TRBV11-2|TRBJ1-3|NA
TGTGCCAGCAGCCCTCGTGGACGGTCAGGAAACACCATATATTTT
CASSPRGRSGNTIYF
>NA|TRBV11-3|TRBJ2-3|once
TGTGCCAGCAGCTTAGGGGGGAGCACAGATACGCAGTATTTT
CASSLGGSTDTQYF
>NA|TRBV6-1|TRBJ1-3|NA
TGTGCCAGCAGTGAAGCGCTTCGGGCAAACAGGGGAAACACCATATATTTT
CASSEALRANRGNTIYF
>NA|TRBV28|TRBJ1-2|NA
TGTGCCAGCAGAAGAGCCCAACTTGCTGATGGCTACACCTTC
CASRRAQLADGYTF
>TRBD1|TRBV11-2|TRBJ2-6|NA
TGTGCCAGCAGCTTTTCCGGGACAGACTTCTCTGGGGCCAACGTCCTGACTTTC
CASSFSGTDFSGANVLTF
>NA|TRBV6-6|TRBJ1-6|NA
TGTGCCAGCAGCCCCGCTCTGCAGGATAATTCACCCCTCCACTTT
CASSPALQDNSPLHF
>TRBD1|TRBV5-6|TRBJ1-1|NA
TGTGCCAGCAGCTGGGGAGAGACAGGGGGTATAGCTTTCTTT
CASSWGETGGIAFF
>NA|TRBV7-8|TRBJ1-5|NA
TGTGCCAGCAGCTTAGTGGGGGGTTCGAATCAGCCCCAGCATTTT
CASSLVGGSNQPQHF
>NA|TRBV5-5|TRBJ2-2|once
TGTGCCAGCAGCTTGACAGATTTTACGAACACCGGGGAGCTGTTTTTT
CASSLTDFTNTGELFF
>NA|TRBV5-1|TRBJ1-1|NA
TGCGCCAGCAGCCCGGCTCAGTTCCCTGGAGACACTGAAGCTTTCTTT
CASSPAQFPGDTEAFF
>NA|TRBV28|TRBJ2-3|NA
TGTGCCACCAAAAACTGGAGCGAGAACACAGATACGCAGTATTTT
CATKNWSENTDTQYF
>NA|TRBV19|TRBJ2-5|NA
TGTGCCAGTAGTATAGGGCAGGACGGTCCGGAGACCCAGTACTTC
CASSIGQDGPETQYF
>NA|TRBV19|TRBJ1-1|NA
TGTGCCAGTAGACAGTCAATGAACACTGAAGCTTTCTTT
CASRQSMNTEAFF
>NA|TRBV7-2|TRBJ1-3|NA
TGTGCCAGCAGCTTAGAGCCCGCTCGCACCATATATTTT
CASSLEPARTIYF
>TRBD2|TRBV5-1|TRBJ2-7|NA
TGCGCCAGCAGCGATACTAGCGGAGGCAATGCCGAGCAGTACTTC
CASSDTSGGNAEQYF
>TRBD1|TRBV6-5|TRBJ1-6|once
TGTGCCAGCAACGACAGGGGGTTTTCACCCCTCCACTTT
CASNDRGFSPLHF
>NA|TRBV6-4|TRBJ2-1|NA
TGTGCCAGCAGCCCTACGTATTTAGCTTCCAATGAGCAGTTCTTC
CASSPTYLASNEQFF
>NA|TRBV6-5|TRBJ2-2|NA
TGTGCCAGCAGCACAGGGAGAAGAAACACCGGGGAGCTGTTTTTT
CASSTGRRNTGELFF
>TRBD1|TRBV2|TRBJ1-6|few
TGTGCCAGCAGCGTGCCTGGACAGGGCTATTCACCCCTCCACTTT
CASSVPGQGYSPLHF
>NA|TRBV2|TRBJ2-1|hyperexpanded
TGTGCCAGCAGTGAGGGCGCTGAGCAGTTCTTC
CASSEGAEQFF
>NA|TRBV19|TRBJ2-3|NA
TGTGCCAGTAGTACGGGACGGGCCGTTACGCAGTATTTT
CASSTGRAVTQYF
>NA|TRBV29-1|TRBJ2-1|NA
TGCGGCGTTGAAGATATGGGAAACGAGCAGTTCTTC
CGVEDMGNEQFF
>NA|TRBV5-1|TRBJ1-4|NA
TGCGCCAGCAGCTTGGACGTCCAGCCTAATGAAAAACTGTTTTTT
CASSLDVQPNEKLFF
>NA|TRBV30|TRBJ1-2|NA
TGTGCCTGGAGTGTTTTCCCCGACGGAACCACCGGCTACACCTTC
CAWSVFPDGTTGYTF
>TRBD1|TRBV7-2|TRBJ2-5|NA
TGTGCCAGCAGTTTCACAGGGGGCGCGGGGGAGCAGTACTTC
CASSFTGGAGEQYF
>NA|TRBV7-2|TRBJ1-1|NA
TGTGCCAGCAGCTTACAGACGAACACTGAAGCTTTCTTT
CASSLQTNTEAFF
>NA|TRBV19|TRBJ1-4|NA
TGTGCCAGTATCGGTAGTCGCTTAAATGAAAAACTGTTTTTT
CASIGSRLNEKLFF
>NA|TRBV6-5|TRBJ2-7|large
TGTGCCAGCAGTTACTCGAGGTCGCAGGTGGGCTACGAGCAGTACTTC
CASSYSRSQVGYEQYF
>NA|TRBV27|TRBJ1-5|NA
TGTGCCAGCAGTTTCGCAGGGCGGGCCCAGCATTTT
CASSFAGRAQHF
>TRBD2|TRBV7-2|TRBJ2-5|NA
TGTGCCAGCAGCTTAGGCCGGACTAGCGGGAGTGGTGAGACCCAGTACTTC
CASSLGRTSGSGETQYF
>NA|TRBV9|TRBJ1-6|NA
TGTGCCAGCAGCGTAGACGGCAGGGGAGATTCACCCCTCCACTTT
CASSVDGRGDSPLHF
>NA|TRBV7-3|TRBJ1-1|few
TGTGCCAGCAGCGGAAAAAACACTGAAGCTTTCTTT
CASSGKNTEAFF
>NA|TRBV11-1|TRBJ2-5|NA
TGTGCCAGCAGCTTAGCGATGCGAGAGACCCAGTACTTC
CASSLAMRETQYF
>NA|TRBV28|TRBJ2-7|NA
TGTGCCAGCAGTCCCCTTTTCGAGCAGTACTTC
CASSPLFEQYF
>TRBD2|TRBV6-1|TRBJ2-7|NA
TGTGCCAGCAGTGAAGGGACTAGCGGCTCCTACGAGCAGTACTTC
CASSEGTSGSYEQYF
>TRBD1|TRBV7-2|TRBJ2-7|NA
TGTGCCAGCAGCTTCGCTGAGACAGGGGTATTCTCCTACGAGCAGTACTTC
CASSFAETGVFSYEQYF